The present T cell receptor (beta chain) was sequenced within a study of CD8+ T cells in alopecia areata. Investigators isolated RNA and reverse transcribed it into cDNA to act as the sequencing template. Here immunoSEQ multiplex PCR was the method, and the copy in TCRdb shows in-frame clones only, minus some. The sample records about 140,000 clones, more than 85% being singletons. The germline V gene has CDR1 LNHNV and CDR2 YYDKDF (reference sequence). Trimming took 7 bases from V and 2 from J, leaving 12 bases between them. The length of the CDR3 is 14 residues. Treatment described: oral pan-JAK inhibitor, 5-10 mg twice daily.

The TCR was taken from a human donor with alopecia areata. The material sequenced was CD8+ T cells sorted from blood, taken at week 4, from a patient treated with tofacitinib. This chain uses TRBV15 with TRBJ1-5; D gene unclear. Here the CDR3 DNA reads TGTGCCACCAATTTCGGCGGCGGCAATCAGCCCCAGCATTTT. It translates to CATNFGGGNQPQHF.